The following is a T cell receptor beta chain sequence with its context. This clonotype was observed a handful of times. The clone's antigen remains unknown. Base qualities were left out, and no much larger clone turns up one base away. Library prep was done by 5' RACE. The sequencer listed for this sample is Illumina HiSeq 2000. A universal primer binding site was introduced by template switching, and a unique molecular identifier was present in the final cDNA, enabling accurate counting of TCR cDNA molecules. Specific primers in the conserved constant-segment region were used to synthesize first-strand cDNA for TCR alpha and beta chains. To control for contamination, each cDNA library was double barcoded with a SMART-Mk sample barcode plus Illumina barcodes. Two successive PCR steps introduced TruSeq adapter sequences along with Illumina sample barcodes. The Illumina HiSeq platform was used with custom primers to sequence TCR alpha and beta cDNA libraries. Under the source paper's analysis protocol: Raw reads were processed with MiGEC to extract unique molecular identifiers, and MiXCR was used to determine CDR3 positions. Recombination models were inferred per individual with the repgenHMM and IGoR tools using an EM algorithm. The tcR package in R was used for shared clonotype analysis, with sharing normalized by the product of cloneset sizes. To study raw recombination without the effects of thymic and clonal selection, out-of-frame nonproductive sequences were analyzed. The public reads were reanalyzed by TCRdb: fastp trimming at Q25, MiXCR alignment, in-frame beta chains only. Rows are combined by CDR3 protein, so each entry shows the most common genes and DNA. The V and J calls follow TCRdb's processing rather than the paper's. This sample holds hundreds of thousands of distinct CDR3 sequences; 21% were observed only once. Jointly, the top ten make up 4% to 5.5% of the sample.

Trimming leaves V shorter by 4 bases and J shorter by 8 bases, with the junction holding 5 bases beyond the gene matches. Including cysteine and phenylalanine, the CDR3 has 13 amino acids. The kept DNA is CDR3 alone, 39 bases in frame from the first base. CDR1 and CDR2 are read off the germline V gene as KGHDR and SFDVKD. Every donor in the study was a healthy Caucasian. The twin cohort comprised three pairs of female monozygotic twins, all aged roughly 18 to 29 years. The RNA used for TCR libraries was isolated from peripheral blood mononuclear cells. The entry originates in a study of identical twins (TCRdb year 2016). General notes on the study: The study deep-sequenced TCR alpha and beta repertoires from monozygotic twins, unrelated adults of various ages and cord blood to test whether fetal clonotypes persist. To rule out contamination, the twin experiments were replicated at different times with different library preparation protocols. What the study reported, not specific to this receptor: Zero-insertion analyses could be partly confounded by invariant T cells such as MAIT and iNKT, though diverse VJ usage argued against such confounding for most clonotypes. In beta out-of-frame sequences, excess twin sharing was weaker, because having fewer shared sequences lowered the signal-to-noise ratio. Out-of-frame TCR alpha sharing in monozygotic twins was systematically underestimated by recombination models, whereas sharing between unrelated individuals was in agreement with the recombination models. Abundant cord blood beta clonotypes had fewer insertions, young adult naive repertoires showed a similar but weaker trend, and memory repertoires showed no such trend. Because the same donors could not be followed over many years, the conclusions relied on cross-sectional statistical analysis. Out-of-frame TCR alpha sequences shared between twins showed an excess of low generation-probability sequences compared with coincidental sharing between unrelated individuals.

These sequences were also reported in another study, on T cells expressing NK-cell markers. As noted in the second study: Three sorted T-cell subsets (CD3+CD56+NKG2C+, CD3+CD56+NKG2C- and CD3+CD56-NKG2C+) from fewer than 10 donors had their TCR beta-chain repertoires profiled. Most of the eight sequenced donors were HCMV-seropositive and one was HCMV-seronegative. In several experiments an anti-gammadeltaTCR antibody was added to restrict sorting to alphabetaTCR-expressing T cells. In five to seven donors, the dominant CD3+CD56+NKG2C+ clonotypes were among the top 10 CD8+ clonotypes and accounted for roughly 1.0-7.0% of CD8+ T cells. Those dominant clonotypes were again the most abundant among CD3+CD56-NKG2C+ cells in several donors, at roughly 25-60.1%. Whether the expanded NKG2C-expressing T cell clones were specific for HCMV antigens remained unclear. Randomly selected healthy volunteers, three men and five women, were used as the eight sequenced donors. To determine HCMV serostatus, a commercial ELISA kit was used to detect HCMV-specific IgG in serum. For about 6 donors, bulk peripheral blood T-cell repertoires were additionally sequenced from unsorted PBMC. MIGEC handled demultiplexing of the reads and grouping by UMI, while MiTCR was used to assemble and quantify clonotypes. To exclude erroneous sequences, only TCR cDNA sequences supported by at least two reads were retained. The tcR package was used for downstream repertoire analysis, and clonotypes were matched across fractions by CDR3 nucleotide sequence plus V segment. VDJmatch was used to annotate antigen specificity against VDJdb, with one amino acid substitution allowed in CDR3.

This receptor was taken from a woman younger than 30 in good health. The chain is encoded by TRBV24-1 joined to TRBJ1-1; 8 bases in the middle match TRBD1. Sequenced material: PBMCs. This receptor has the CDR3 CATSDPNRGEAFF. The sequence in DNA is TGTGCCACCAGTGACCCTAACAGGGGGGAAGCTTTCTTT.